This TCR beta chain originates from a study of shared clonotypes between healthy human individuals. Study-wide background: Donors had three CD4 naive, three CD4 memory, two CD8 naive and one CD8 memory plate apiece.

Trimming stripped 0 bases from V and 0 bases from J, with 15 bases between. Germline CDR1 and CDR2: ENHRY and SYGVKD. CDR3 size: 18 residues. CD45RO negativity and positive selection for CCR7 defined naive CD8 cells, a population that excluded terminally differentiated effector memory CD45RA+ cells. This clone was seen only once. Here immunoSEQ multiplex PCR was the method, and the copy in TCRdb shows in-frame clones only, minus some. This sample yields about 2.1 million clones, of which just under 95% are seen a single time; less than 2% belongs to the top ten. The rearrangement joins TRBV10-3 to TRBJ1-3; D is unclear. This clonotype originated in a man aged 18-30 years in good health. Some clones in this sample may be carry-over from other donors' samples. Sequencing used naive CD8+ T cells from PBMCs. CDR3 nucleotide sequence: TGTGCCATCAGTGAGTCAACATTCCTTCCGAGCTCTGGAAACACCATATATTTT. It encodes CAISESTFLPSSGNTIYF.